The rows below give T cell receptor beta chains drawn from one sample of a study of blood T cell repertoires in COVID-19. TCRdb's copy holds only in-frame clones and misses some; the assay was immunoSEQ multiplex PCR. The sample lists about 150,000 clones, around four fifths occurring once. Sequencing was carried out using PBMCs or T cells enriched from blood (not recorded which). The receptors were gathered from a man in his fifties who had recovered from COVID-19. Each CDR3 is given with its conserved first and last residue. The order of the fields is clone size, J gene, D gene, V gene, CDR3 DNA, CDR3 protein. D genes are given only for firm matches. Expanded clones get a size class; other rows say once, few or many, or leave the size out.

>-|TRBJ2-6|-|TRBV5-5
TGTGCCAGCAGCTTACCGAGCTCTGGGGCCAACGTCCTGACTTTC
CASSLPSSGANVLTF
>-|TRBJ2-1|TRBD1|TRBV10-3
TGTGCCATCAGTGAAGGACAGGGGTGGAATGAGCAGTTCTTC
CAISEGQGWNEQFF
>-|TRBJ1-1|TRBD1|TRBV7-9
TGTGCCAGCAGCTTCCGCCGGGACAGGGACGACACTGAAGCTTTCTTT
CASSFRRDRDDTEAFF
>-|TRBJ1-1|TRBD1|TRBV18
TGTGCCAGCTCACCGCGCGGACAGGGGACGGGCTTGAACACTGAAGCTTTCTTT
CASSPRGQGTGLNTEAFF
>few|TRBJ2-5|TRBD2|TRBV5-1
TGCGCCAGCAGCCTGTCGGGGGGGAAGCAAGAGACCCAGTACTTC
CASSLSGGKQETQYF
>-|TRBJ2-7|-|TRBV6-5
TGTGCCAGCAGTTACTCCCCGACACCAGTCTACGAGCAGTACTTC
CASSYSPTPVYEQYF
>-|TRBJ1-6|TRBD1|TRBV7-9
TGTGCCAGCAGCTTAGGAGGGACAGGGGTAGGTAATTCACCCCTCCACTTT
CASSLGGTGVGNSPLHF
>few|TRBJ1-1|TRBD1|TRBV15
TGTGCCACCAGCCTACGACAGGGCATGAACACTGAAGCTTTCTTT
CATSLRQGMNTEAFF
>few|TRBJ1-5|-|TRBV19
TGTGCCAGTAGTCCCCACCCGGGGGACGGCAATCAGCCCCAGCATTTT
CASSPHPGDGNQPQHF
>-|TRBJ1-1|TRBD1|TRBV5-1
TGCGCCAGCAGCTCTGGAGCAGGGGGCTACACTGAAGCTTTCTTT
CASSSGAGGYTEAFF
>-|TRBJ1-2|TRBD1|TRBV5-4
TGTGCCAGCAGCTTGGCAGGGGGCTATGGCTACACCTTC
CASSLAGGYGYTF
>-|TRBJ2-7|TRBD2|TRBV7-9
TGTGCCAGCAGCTGGGGACTAGCGGGGGGGAGAGGCGAGCAGTACTTC
CASSWGLAGGRGEQYF
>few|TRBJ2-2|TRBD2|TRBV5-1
TGCGCCAGCAGCTTACTAGCGGGGCTGAACACCGGGGAGCTGTTTTTT
CASSLLAGLNTGELFF
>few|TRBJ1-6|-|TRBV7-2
TGTGCCAGCAGCTTAAGGGGCGGACCCCTCCACTTT
CASSLRGGPLHF
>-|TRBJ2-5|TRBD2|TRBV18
TGTGCCAGCTCAGACTCACCGTCTGCTAGCGGGGGGGTTCAAGAGACCCAGTACTTC
CASSDSPSASGGVQETQYF
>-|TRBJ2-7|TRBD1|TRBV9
TGTGCCAGCAGCCCAAGAACAGGGGTTTATCCCCCCTACGAGCAGTACTTC
CASSPRTGVYPPYEQYF
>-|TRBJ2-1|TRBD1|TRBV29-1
TGCAGCGTTGAAGTTCTAGGACAGGGGGCGGGTGAGCAGTTCTTC
CSVEVLGQGAGEQFF
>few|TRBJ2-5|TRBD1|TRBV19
TGTGCCAGTAGTATAGGACAGGGAGAGTTGTTTGGCCAAGAGACCCAGTACTTC
CASSIGQGELFGQETQYF
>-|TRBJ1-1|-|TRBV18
TGTGCCAGCTCACCCAGACGGGGTAACACTGAAGCTTTCTTT
CASSPRRGNTEAFF
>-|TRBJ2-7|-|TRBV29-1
TGCAGCGCCCGGGAAAGCACCTACGAGCAGTACTTC
CSARESTYEQYF
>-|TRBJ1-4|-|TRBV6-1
TGTGCCAGCAGTGACGAAAGGACAGTAAATGAAAAACTGTTTTTT
CASSDERTVNEKLFF